This passage covers 32 T cell receptor beta chains from one sample sequenced in a study of T cell responses to AZD1222 COVID-19 vaccine. Sequenced by immunoSEQ multiplex PCR; TCRdb stores in-frame clones only, minus some. The sample contains 77,000 or so clones, roughly 90% of which appear only once. The sequenced sample was peripheral blood, obtained 28 days after the second AZD1222 dose. The origin of the receptors is an adult who received the AZD1222 COVID-19 vaccine.

This clone was observed many times. The CDR3 spells CASSAGTPGEKLFF. CDR3 nucleotides: TGCGCCAGCAGCGCCGGGACACCGGGAGAAAAACTGTTTTTT. The chain recombines TRBV5-1 with TRBJ1-4; TRBD1 might be the D (6 bases). Germline V gene data show CDR1 as SGHRS and CDR2 as YFSETQ. CDR3 length: 14 residues. With 4 bases removed from V and 8 bases from J, the gap between germline ends came to 15 bases.

This chain joins TRBV7-8 and TRBJ2-4; 7 nucleotides line up with TRBD1. CDR1 SGHVS and CDR2 FQNEAQ come from the germline V gene. The CDR3 covers 17 residues. V lost 5 bases, J lost 0 bases, and 10 bases stayed unmatched. The CDR3 region has the DNA TGTGCCAGCAGCCTCCCCTCGACAGGGAGAGCCAAAAACATTCAGTACTTC. Amino acids: CASSLPSTGRAKNIQYF.

In this sample, this clone turned up once. The rearrangement joins TRBV6-2 or TRBV6-3 to TRBJ2-1, with 8 nucleotides matching TRBD1. This CDR3 comprises 13 residues. Germline V gene sequence: CDR1 MNHEY, CDR2 SVGEGT. After removal of 6 bases from V and 9 bases from J, the junction contained 7 bases not matched to a gene. CDR3 nucleotide sequence: TGTGCCAGCAGCCAGCAGGGGGCGAGTGAGCAGTTCTTC. Its translation is CASSQQGASEQFF.

The table lists this clone with a few counts. This chain connects TRBV6-4 to TRBJ2-6; 10 nucleotides match TRBD1. J lost 0 bases, V lost 4 bases, and 0 bases had no gene match. This CDR3 is built from 16 residues. CDR1 and CDR2 from the germline V gene are MRHNA and SNTAGT. The CDR3 nucleotides are TGTGCCAGCAGTGGGACAGGGGGCTCTGGGGCCAACGTCCTGACTTTC. Amino acid sequence: CASSGTGGSGANVLTF.

V is TRBV3-1 (or the pseudogene TRBV3-2) and J is TRBJ2-3; the match to TRBD2 covers 13 bases. Per germline, CDR1 LGHDT and CDR2 YNNKEL (reference sequence). The ends lost 2 bases at V and 0 bases at J; junction bases unmatched: 5. The CDR3 is 18 amino acids. The CDR3 reads CASSQMGTSGASTDTQYF. The DNA for the CDR3 is TGTGCCAGCAGCCAAATGGGGACTAGCGGGGCTAGCACAGATACGCAGTATTTT.

The chain uses TRBV4-3 and TRBJ2-5; D perhaps matches TRBD2 (6 bases). Trimming took 3 bases from V and 1 from J, leaving 15 bases between them. The CDR3 is 16 residues long. Per the germline V gene, CDR1 is LGHNA and CDR2 is YSLEER. The CDR3 DNA is TGCGCCAGCAGCCACGGGGCCGGGACTCTCCAAGAGACCCAGTACTTC. Amino acid sequence: CASSHGAGTLQETQYF.

This clone was counted only a few times. The chain recombines TRBV7-9 with TRBJ1-5, with 11 bases matching TRBD1. V was pared by 2 bases and J by 4 bases, with 7 bases of the junction left unmatched. The CDR3 has 17 amino acids. The germline V gene encodes CDR1 SEHNR and CDR2 FQNEAQ (reference sequence). The CDR3 region has the DNA TGTGCCAGCAGCTTATGGACAGGGGGCATTAATAATCAGCCCCAGCATTTT. Amino acids: CASSLWTGGINNQPQHF.

V and J are TRBV28 and TRBJ1-1; weak D call: TRBD1 (5 bases). The CDR3 consists of 14 residues. The germline V gene encodes CDR1 MDHEN and CDR2 SYDVKM. The V end was cut by 7 bases, the J end by 4 bases, with 16 bases between. CDR3 loop: CASKEPRAGTEAFF. The CDR3 nucleotides are TGTGCCAGCAAAGAACCCAGGGCGGGCACTGAAGCTTTCTTT. The full variable domain, with the rest looked up from reference TRBV28 and TRBJ1-1, is DVKVTQSSRYLVKRTGEKVFLECVQDMDHENMFWYRQDPGLGLRLIYFSYDVKMKEKGDIPEGYSVSREKKERFSLILESASTNQTSMYLCASKEPRAGTEAFFGQGTRLTVV.

The chain combines TRBV6-5 with TRBJ1-4, with D possibly being TRBD1 (6 bases). The CDR3 totals 15 residues. The V and J ends lost 6 bases and 3 bases respectively, with 14 bases between them. Germline CDR1 reads MNHEY; CDR2 reads SVGAGI. The CDR3 coding sequence is TGTGCCAGCAGGCGCCTCAGGGGACCTAATGAAAAACTGTTTTTT. It encodes CASRRLRGPNEKLFF.

CDR3 region: CASSFGQGGTIYF. In nucleotides, the CDR3 is TGTGCCAGCAGCTTTGGACAGGGCGGCACCATATATTTT. The chain is built from TRBV5-6 and TRBJ1-3; 8 nucleotides match TRBD1. This CDR3 spans 13 amino acids. The ends lost 2 bases at V and 9 bases at J; junction bases unmatched: 4. Germline values: CDR1 SGHDT, CDR2 YYEEEE.

This chain uses TRBV14 with TRBJ1-1; D possibly corresponds to TRBD1 (5 bases). V gave up 1 base and J gave up 8 bases, with 17 bases separating them. CDR3 length equals 15 residues. Germline V gives CDR1 SGHDN, CDR2 FVKESK. CDR3 nucleotide sequence: TGTGCCAGCAGCCAAGGGCGGGGACTAACTCTGGAAGCTTTCTTT. It translates to CASSQGRGLTLEAFF.

The chain combines TRBV18 with TRBJ2-7, with TRBD2 identical over 7 bases. This CDR3 comprises 14 residues. Trimming at V came to 3 bases and at J to 0 bases, leaving 2 bases not matched to a gene. The germline CDR1 and CDR2 sequences are KGHSH and LQKENI. The DNA for the CDR3 is TGTGCCAGCTCACCGGGGACTAACTCCTACGAGCAGTACTTC. Amino acids: CASSPGTNSYEQYF.

CDR3 protein: CASSPQGASSYNEQFF. As DNA, the CDR3 is TGTGCCAGCAGCCCGCAGGGGGCGAGCTCCTACAATGAGCAGTTCTTC. The V gene is TRBV5-6, the J gene TRBJ2-1; 8 nucleotides line up with TRBD1. CDR1 is SGHDT, CDR2 YYEEEE, per germline. With 4 bases clipped from V and 0 bases from J, the junction kept 6 bases outside the gene matches. CDR3 length: 16 amino acids.

The chain carries TRBV12-2 and TRBJ2-6. TRBV12-2 is noted as a pseudogene. CDR3 length: 15 residues. CDR3 in DNA: TGTGCAAGTCGCTTAGCCGAATCTGGGGCCAACGTCCTGACTTTC. The encoded protein is CASRLAESGANVLTF.

The CDR3 region is CAWSVVRTDTQYF. CDR3 in DNA: TGTGCCTGGAGTGTAGTACGCACAGATACGCAGTATTTT. The chain carries TRBV30 and TRBJ2-3; D unclear. This CDR3 has 13 amino acids. The ends were cut back, 0 bases at V and 1 base at J, with 5 bases in the middle. Germline V CDR1 and CDR2: GTSNPN, SVGIG (reference sequence).

The chain recombines TRBV28 with TRBJ2-5, with no clear D. The CDR3 contains 13 residues. The germline V gene encodes CDR1 MDHEN and CDR2 SYDVKM. The V and J ends lost 6 bases and 2 bases respectively, with 10 bases between them. The CDR3: CASRGNGQETQYF. CDR3 nucleotides: TGTGCCAGCAGGGGTAACGGGCAAGAGACCCAGTACTTC.

The rearrangement links TRBV7-3 to TRBJ1-3, with D maybe TRBD1 (5 bases). Germline loops: CDR1 SGHTA, CDR2 FQGTGA. The CDR3 runs to 15 residues. V was shortened by 2 bases and J by 2 bases, with 10 bases between the two germline ends. The CDR3 spells CASSLDSQPGNTIYF. CDR3 nucleotide sequence: TGTGCCAGCAGCTTAGACAGCCAACCTGGAAACACCATATATTTT.

The rearrangement links TRBV15 to TRBJ2-1; 8 bases agree with TRBD2. The germline V gene encodes CDR1 LNHNV and CDR2 YYDKDF (reference sequence). There are 17 residues in the CDR3. V lost 1 base to trimming and J lost 4 bases; unmatched junction nucleotides: 9. CDR3 nucleotide sequence: TGTGCCACCAGCAGAGTTCTGAGCGGGAGAACATACAATGAGCAGTTCTTC. It yields the protein CATSRVLSGRTYNEQFF.

The chain links TRBV27 to TRBJ2-1, with TRBD2 identical over 13 bases. The germline V gene has CDR1 MNHEY and CDR2 SMNVEV (reference sequence). The CDR3 runs 16 residues. With V trimmed by 6 bases and J by 4 bases, 6 bases remained unmatched. The CDR3 loop is CASRLAGGWGYNEQFF. The CDR3 region has the DNA TGTGCCAGCAGACTAGCGGGAGGGTGGGGTTACAATGAGCAGTTCTTC.

This chain joins TRBV6-2 or TRBV6-3 and TRBJ2-3, with TRBD2 matching 8 bases. CDR3 size: 15 residues. V shed 2 bases and J 4 bases; nucleotides not matched to a gene: 5. Germline V lookup: CDR1 MNHEY, CDR2 SVGEGT. The CDR3 DNA sequence: TGTGCCAGCAGTTACGGGGGAGCGGGGGCAGATACGCAGTATTTT. This gives the protein CASSYGGAGADTQYF.

This chain uses TRBV7-9 with TRBJ1-5; perhaps TRBD1 as D (6 bases). V gave up 5 bases and J gave up 2 bases, with 16 bases separating them. Looked up from germline, CDR1 is SEHNR and CDR2 is FQNEAQ (reference sequence). CDR3 length equals 16 residues. The CDR3 DNA reads as TGTGCCAGCAGCCCTGGGGCAGGGGAAGGCAATCAGCCCCAGCATTTT. This gives the protein CASSPGAGEGNQPQHF. Full variable domain (remainder filled in from reference TRBV7-9 and TRBJ1-5): DTGVSQNPRHKITKRGQNVTFRCDPISEHNRLYWYRQTLGQGPEFLTYFQNEAQLEKSRLLSDRFSAERPKGSFSTLEIQRTEQGDSAMYLCASSPGAGEGNQPQHFGDGTRLSIL.

V usage is TRBV3-1 (or the pseudogene TRBV3-2) and J usage is TRBJ2-7; the D is unclear. The CDR3 has 15 amino acids. V was trimmed by 0 bases and J by 3 bases, leaving 12 bases between them. Germline CDR1 reads LGHDT; CDR2 reads YNNKEL (reference sequence). The CDR3 loop is CASSQESERRYEQYF. The CDR3 coding sequence is TGTGCCAGCAGCCAAGAGTCAGAGCGTCGCTACGAGCAGTACTTC.

The chain recombines TRBV5-6 with TRBJ2-3; 8 bases map to TRBD2. CDR3 size: 12 residues. In germline, CDR1 is SGHDT, CDR2 YYEEEE. The CDR3 sequence is CASGGRPDTQYF. The CDR3 DNA reads as TGTGCTTCGGGGGGGAGACCGGATACGCAGTATTTT.

The chain is built from TRBV19 and TRBJ1-2; 7 positions agree with TRBD1. The J segment lost 13 bases and the V segment lost 9 bases, leaving 17 bases of the junction unmatched. Germline V gives CDR1 LNHDA, CDR2 SQIVND (reference sequence). This CDR3 contains 13 residues. CDR3 sequence (DNA): TGTGCCAGCTCCGACAGGGAAGGGCTTGTTTGCACCTTC. It encodes CASSDREGLVCTF.

The chain recombines TRBV28 with TRBJ2-3; no definite D call. Trimming left V 6 bases short and J 0 bases short, with 22 bases between. CDR1 is MDHEN and CDR2 is SYDVKM in the germline V gene. CDR3 size: 18 residues. The CDR3 DNA follows: TGTGCCAGCAGCCCCCTTAAGGTACCTGGACCTAGCACAGATACGCAGTATTTT. Translated, it gives CASSPLKVPGPSTDTQYF.

The CDR3 region has the DNA TGTGCCAGCAGTATTCTGGACGGGAATGAAAAACTGTTTTTT. Protein sequence: CASSILDGNEKLFF. The rearrangement joins TRBV28 to TRBJ1-4; D not certain. V gave up 5 bases and J gave up 5 bases, with 12 bases separating them. This CDR3 is built from 14 residues. The germline V gene encodes CDR1 MDHEN and CDR2 SYDVKM. The full variable domain, its missing parts supplied by reference TRBV28 and TRBJ1-4, is DVKVTQSSRYLVKRTGEKVFLECVQDMDHENMFWYRQDPGLGLRLIYFSYDVKMKEKGDIPEGYSVSREKKERFSLILESASTNQTSMYLCASSILDGNEKLFFGSGTQLSVL.

The chain couples TRBV27 to TRBJ2-1; a possible D gene is TRBD1 (5 bases). This CDR3 is 14 amino acids long. Between the trimmed V and J ends, which lost 2 bases and 2 bases, there was a span of 7 bases. Germline lookup yields CDR1 MNHEY and CDR2 SMNVEV (reference sequence). The CDR3 DNA follows: TGTGCCAGCAGTTTACGGACAACCTACAATGAGCAGTTCTTC. Its translation is CASSLRTTYNEQFF.

The gene calls are TRBV28 and TRBJ1-5, with D unresolved. The CDR3 totals 13 residues. The germline V gene has CDR1 MDHEN and CDR2 SYDVKM. Trimming left V 6 bases short and J 4 bases short, with 10 bases between. The CDR3 here is CASSWTGNQPQHF. CDR3 sequence (DNA): TGTGCCAGCAGCTGGACCGGGAATCAGCCCCAGCATTTT.

The J gene is TRBJ1-4, the V gene TRBV27; perhaps TRBD1 as D (5 bases). Germline assignment: CDR1 MNHEY and CDR2 SMNVEV (reference sequence). There are 14 residues in the CDR3. The germline V and J ends were trimmed by 4 bases and 5 bases, with 11 bases remaining between them. The CDR3 sequence: CASSSAGRNEKLFF. As DNA, the CDR3 is TGTGCCAGCAGTTCAGCAGGGCGGAATGAAAAACTGTTTTTT. Variable domain in full (rest from reference TRBV27 and TRBJ1-4): EAQVTQNPRYLITVTGKKLTVTCSQNMNHEYMSWYRQDPGLGLRQIYYSMNVEVTDKGDVPEGYKVSRKEKRNFPLILESPSPNQTSLYFCASSSAGRNEKLFFGSGTQLSVL.

The chain carries TRBV7-2 and TRBJ2-1, with a possible D match to TRBD2 (6 bases). Germline values: CDR1 SGHTA, CDR2 FQGNSA. The ends were cut back, 3 bases at V and 8 bases at J, with 11 bases in the middle. CDR3 length equals 13 residues. This chain's CDR3 is CASSFTWGDEQFF. CDR3 nucleotides: TGTGCCAGCAGCTTTACATGGGGGGATGAGCAGTTCTTC.

J is TRBJ1-5 and V is TRBV30; D ambiguous. The ends were cut back, 5 bases at V and 5 bases at J, with 10 bases in the middle. The CDR3 runs 12 residues. Germline values: CDR1 GTSNPN, CDR2 SVGIG (reference sequence). Here the CDR3 reads CAWGKSYQPQHF. In DNA, the CDR3 is TGTGCCTGGGGGAAGAGTTATCAGCCCCAGCATTTT. The entire variable domain, with the rest obtained from reference TRBV30 and TRBJ1-5, is as follows: SQTIHQWPATLVQPVGSPLSLECTVEGTSNPNLYWYRQAAGRGLQLLFYSVGIGQISSEVPQNLSASRPQDRQFILSSKKLLLSDSGFYLCAWGKSYQPQHFGDGTRLSIL.

The chain uses TRBV19 and TRBJ2-1, with TRBD2 matching 8 bases. CDR3 length equals 15 residues. V trimming: 1 base; J trimming: 5 bases; junction bases outside the gene matches: 4. Germline assignment: CDR1 LNHDA and CDR2 SQIVND (reference sequence). The DNA for the CDR3 is TGTGCCAGTAGTATAGGGTTCGGGGGGGACAATGAGCAGTTCTTC. It specifies CASSIGFGGDNEQFF.